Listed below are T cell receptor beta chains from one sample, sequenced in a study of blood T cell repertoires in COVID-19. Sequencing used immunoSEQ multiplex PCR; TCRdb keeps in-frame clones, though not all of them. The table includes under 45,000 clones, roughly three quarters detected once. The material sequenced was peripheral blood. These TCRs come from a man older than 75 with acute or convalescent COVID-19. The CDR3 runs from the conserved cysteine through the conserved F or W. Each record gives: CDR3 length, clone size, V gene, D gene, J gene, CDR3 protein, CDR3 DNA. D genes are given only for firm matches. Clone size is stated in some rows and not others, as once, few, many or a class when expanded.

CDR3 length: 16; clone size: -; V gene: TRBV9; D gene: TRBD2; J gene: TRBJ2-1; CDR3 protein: CASSALAGGSVDEQFF; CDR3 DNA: TGTGCCAGCAGCGCCCTAGCGGGGGGGTCCGTCGATGAGCAGTTCTTC
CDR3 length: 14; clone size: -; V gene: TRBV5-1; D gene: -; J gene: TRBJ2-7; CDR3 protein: CASSLGDTAYEQYF; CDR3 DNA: TGCGCCAGCAGCTTGGGGGACACAGCCTACGAGCAGTACTTC
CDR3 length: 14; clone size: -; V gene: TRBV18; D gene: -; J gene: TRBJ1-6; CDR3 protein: CASSRGQINSPLHF; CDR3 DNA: TGTGCCAGCTCACGTGGCCAGATTAATTCACCCCTCCACTTT
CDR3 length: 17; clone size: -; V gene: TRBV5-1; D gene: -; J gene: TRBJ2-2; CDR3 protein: CASTYTAATRGTGELFF; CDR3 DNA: TGCGCCAGCACGTACACCGCCGCGACGCGGGGCACCGGGGAGCTGTTTTTT
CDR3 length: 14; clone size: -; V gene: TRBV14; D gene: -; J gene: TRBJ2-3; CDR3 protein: CASSLQPTPLTQYF; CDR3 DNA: TGTGCCAGCAGCCTACAGCCTACCCCCCTTACGCAGTATTTT
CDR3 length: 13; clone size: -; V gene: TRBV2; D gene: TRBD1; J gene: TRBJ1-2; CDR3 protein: CASSLDREQGYTF; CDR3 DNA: TGTGCCAGCAGCCTCGACAGGGAGCAGGGCTACACCTTC
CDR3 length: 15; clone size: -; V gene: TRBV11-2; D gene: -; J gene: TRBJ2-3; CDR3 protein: CASSSLWGDTDTQYF; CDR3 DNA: TGTGCCAGCAGCTCCCTTTGGGGCGACACAGATACGCAGTATTTT
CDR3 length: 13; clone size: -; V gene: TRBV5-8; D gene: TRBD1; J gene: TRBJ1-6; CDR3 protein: CATATGKNSPLHF; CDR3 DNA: TGTGCCACCGCGACAGGGAAAAATTCACCCCTCCACTTT
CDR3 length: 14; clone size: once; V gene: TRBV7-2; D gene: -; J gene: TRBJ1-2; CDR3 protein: CASSLTGSTYGYTF; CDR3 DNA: TGTGCCAGCAGCTTGACCGGGTCTACCTATGGCTACACCTTC
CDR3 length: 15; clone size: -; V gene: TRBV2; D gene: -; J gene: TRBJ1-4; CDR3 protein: CASRHDWLRNEKLFF; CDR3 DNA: TGTGCCAGCAGACACGACTGGCTTAGGAATGAAAAACTGTTTTTT
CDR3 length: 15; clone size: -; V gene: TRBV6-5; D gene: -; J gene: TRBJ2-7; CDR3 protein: CASSYSGGRGYEQYF; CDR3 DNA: TGTGCCAGCAGTTACTCGGGGGGACGGGGTTACGAGCAGTACTTC
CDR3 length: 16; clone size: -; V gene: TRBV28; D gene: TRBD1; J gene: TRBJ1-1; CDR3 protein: CASSSPGGKPDTEAFF; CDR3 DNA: TGTGCCAGCAGTTCTCCAGGGGGCAAGCCGGATACTGAAGCTTTCTTT
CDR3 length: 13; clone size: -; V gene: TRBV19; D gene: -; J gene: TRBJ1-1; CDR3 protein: CASLREANTEAFF; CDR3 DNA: TGTGCCAGCCTTCGGGAGGCGAACACTGAAGCTTTCTTT
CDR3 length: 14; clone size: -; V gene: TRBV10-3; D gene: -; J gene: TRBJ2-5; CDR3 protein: CAIKGGADQETQYF; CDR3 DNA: TGTGCCATCAAGGGCGGGGCCGATCAAGAGACCCAGTACTTC
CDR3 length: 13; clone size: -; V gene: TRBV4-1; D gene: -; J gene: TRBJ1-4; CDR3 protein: CASSARGNEKLFF; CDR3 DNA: TGCGCCAGCAGCGCCAGGGGCAATGAAAAACTGTTTTTT
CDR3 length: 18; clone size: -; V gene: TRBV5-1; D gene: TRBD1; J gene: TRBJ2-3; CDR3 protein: CARNVGQGAKTCTDTQYF; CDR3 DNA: TGCGCCAGGAACGTGGGGCAGGGGGCGAAAACCTGCACAGATACGCAGTATTTT
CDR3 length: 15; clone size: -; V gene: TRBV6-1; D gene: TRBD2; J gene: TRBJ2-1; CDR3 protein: CASSERAGSYNEQFF; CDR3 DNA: TGTGCCAGCAGTGAACGAGCGGGGTCATACAATGAGCAGTTCTTC
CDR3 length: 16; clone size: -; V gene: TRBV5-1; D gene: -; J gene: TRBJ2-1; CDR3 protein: CASSLVATSVNNEQFF; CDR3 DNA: TGCGCCAGCAGCTTGGTTGCGACTAGTGTTAACAATGAGCAGTTCTTC
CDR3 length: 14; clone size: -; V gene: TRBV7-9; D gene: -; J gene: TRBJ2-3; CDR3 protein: CASSLVQGWNTQYF; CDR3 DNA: TGTGCCAGCAGCTTAGTACAGGGTTGGAATACGCAGTATTTT
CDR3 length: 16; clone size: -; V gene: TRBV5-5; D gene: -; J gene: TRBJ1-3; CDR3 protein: CASSLATGVSGNTIYF; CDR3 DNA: TGTGCCAGCAGCTTGGCCACGGGGGTTTCTGGAAACACCATATATTTT
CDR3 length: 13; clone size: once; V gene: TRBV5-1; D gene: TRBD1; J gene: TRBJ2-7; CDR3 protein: CASSGTEKGEQYF; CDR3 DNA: TGCGCCAGCAGCGGGACAGAAAAGGGCGAGCAGTACTTC
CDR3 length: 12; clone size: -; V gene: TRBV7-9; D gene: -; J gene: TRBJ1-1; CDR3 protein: CASNKGGTEAFF; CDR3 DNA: TGTGCCAGCAACAAGGGCGGGACTGAAGCTTTCTTT
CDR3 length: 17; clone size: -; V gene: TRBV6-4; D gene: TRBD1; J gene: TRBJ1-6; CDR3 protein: CASSDPSWDRGEPPLHF; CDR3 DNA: TGTGCCAGCAGTGATCCCAGTTGGGACAGGGGCGAGCCACCCCTCCACTTT
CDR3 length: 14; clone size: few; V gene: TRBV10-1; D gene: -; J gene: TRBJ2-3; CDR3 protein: CASSEPSNFDTQYF; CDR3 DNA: TGCGCCAGCAGTGAGCCAAGCAACTTCGATACGCAGTATTTT
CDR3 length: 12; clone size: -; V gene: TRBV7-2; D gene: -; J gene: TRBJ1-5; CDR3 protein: CASSLQGQPQHF; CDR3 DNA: TGTGCCAGCAGCTTACAGGGCCAGCCCCAGCATTTT
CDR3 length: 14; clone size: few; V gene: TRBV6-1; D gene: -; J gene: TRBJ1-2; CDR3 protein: CASSEVQGVGGYTF; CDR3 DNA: TGTGCCAGCAGTGAAGTCCAGGGTGTCGGTGGCTACACCTTC
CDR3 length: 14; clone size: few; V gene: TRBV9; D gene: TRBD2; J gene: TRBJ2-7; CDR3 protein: CASSVGVAGYEQYF; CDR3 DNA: TGTGCCAGCAGCGTAGGGGTAGCGGGATACGAGCAGTACTTC
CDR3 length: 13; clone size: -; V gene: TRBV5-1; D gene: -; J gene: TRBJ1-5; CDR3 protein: CASSGSPGQPQHF; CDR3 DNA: TGCGCCAGCAGTGGGTCCCCGGGTCAGCCCCAGCATTTT
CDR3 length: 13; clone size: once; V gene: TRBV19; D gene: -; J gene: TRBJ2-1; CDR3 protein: CASSEIAVNEQFF; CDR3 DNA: TGTGCCAGTAGCGAAATAGCGGTGAATGAGCAGTTCTTC
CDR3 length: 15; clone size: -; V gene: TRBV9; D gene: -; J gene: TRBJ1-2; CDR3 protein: CASSVDPGTNYGYTF; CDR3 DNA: TGTGCCAGCAGCGTAGATCCAGGAACTAACTATGGCTACACCTTC
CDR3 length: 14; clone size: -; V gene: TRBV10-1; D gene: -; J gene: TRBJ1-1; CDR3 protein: CASSESGGNTEAFF; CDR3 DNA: TGCGCCAGCAGTGAGTCCGGGGGGAACACTGAAGCTTTCTTT
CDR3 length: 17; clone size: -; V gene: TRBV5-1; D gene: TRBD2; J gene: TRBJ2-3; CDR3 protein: CASSAGTSVGGTDTQYF; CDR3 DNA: TGCGCCAGCAGCGCGGGGACTAGCGTGGGGGGTACAGATACGCAGTATTTT
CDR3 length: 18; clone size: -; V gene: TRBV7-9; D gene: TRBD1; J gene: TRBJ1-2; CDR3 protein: CASSRTGTGGVGGYGYTF; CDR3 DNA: TGTGCCAGCAGCCGGACCGGGACAGGGGGCGTGGGGGGATATGGCTACACCTTC
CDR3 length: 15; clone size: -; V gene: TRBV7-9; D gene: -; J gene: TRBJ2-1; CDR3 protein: CASSLASGYGNEQFF; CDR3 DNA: TGTGCCAGCAGCTTAGCTAGCGGATATGGGAATGAGCAGTTCTTC
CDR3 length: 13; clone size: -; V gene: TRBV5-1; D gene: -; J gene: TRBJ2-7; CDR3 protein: CASSLGDKYEQYF; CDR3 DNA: TGCGCCAGCAGCTTGGGGGACAAGTACGAGCAGTACTTC
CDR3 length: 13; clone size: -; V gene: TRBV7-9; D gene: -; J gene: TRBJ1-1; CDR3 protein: CASSFRVLTEAFF; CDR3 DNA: TGTGCCAGCAGCTTCAGGGTACTCACTGAAGCTTTCTTT
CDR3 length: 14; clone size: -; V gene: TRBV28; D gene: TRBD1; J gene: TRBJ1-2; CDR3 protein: CASSPPGQGYGYTF; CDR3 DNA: TGTGCCAGCAGTCCCCCGGGACAGGGGTATGGCTACACCTTC
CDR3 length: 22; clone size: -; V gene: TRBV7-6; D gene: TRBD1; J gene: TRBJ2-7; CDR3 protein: CASSLVGPDAGQGRSQSYEQYF; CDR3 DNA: TGTGCCAGCAGCTTAGTTGGACCAGACGCAGGACAGGGACGGAGTCAGTCCTACGAGCAGTACTTC
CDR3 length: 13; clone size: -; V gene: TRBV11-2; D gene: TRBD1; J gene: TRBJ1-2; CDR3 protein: CASSADRGGGYTF; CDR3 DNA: TGTGCCAGCAGCGCTGACAGGGGTGGTGGCTACACCTTC
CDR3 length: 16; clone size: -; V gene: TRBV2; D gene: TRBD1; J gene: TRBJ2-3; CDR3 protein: CASSAPDGTGGNTQYF; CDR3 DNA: TGTGCCAGCAGTGCTCCGGACGGGACAGGGGGCAATACGCAGTATTTT
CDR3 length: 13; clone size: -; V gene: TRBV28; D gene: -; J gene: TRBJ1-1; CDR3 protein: CASSLGTERVTFF; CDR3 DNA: TGTGCCAGCAGTCTCGGGACGGAGCGGGTAACTTTCTTT
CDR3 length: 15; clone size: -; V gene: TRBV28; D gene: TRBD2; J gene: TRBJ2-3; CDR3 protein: CASSSPGEGPDTQYF; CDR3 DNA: TGTGCCAGCAGTTCCCCCGGGGAGGGTCCAGATACGCAGTATTTT
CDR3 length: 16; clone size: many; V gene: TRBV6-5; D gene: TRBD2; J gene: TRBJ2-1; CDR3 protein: CASSYYGTSGAIEQFF; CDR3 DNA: TGTGCCAGCAGTTATTATGGGACTAGCGGGGCAATTGAGCAGTTCTTC
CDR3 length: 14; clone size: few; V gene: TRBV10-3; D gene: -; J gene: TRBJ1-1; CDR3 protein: CAISEVGLNTEAFF; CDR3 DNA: TGTGCCATCAGTGAAGTGGGGCTGAACACTGAAGCTTTCTTT
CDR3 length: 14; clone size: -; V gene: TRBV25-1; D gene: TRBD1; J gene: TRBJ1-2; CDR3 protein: CASSVPGTGAGYTF; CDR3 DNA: TGTGCCAGCAGTGTACCCGGGACAGGGGCCGGCTACACCTTC
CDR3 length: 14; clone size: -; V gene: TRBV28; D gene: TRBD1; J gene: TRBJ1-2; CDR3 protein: CASTPGGADYGYTF; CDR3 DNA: TGTGCCAGCACCCCAGGGGGCGCGGACTATGGCTACACCTTC
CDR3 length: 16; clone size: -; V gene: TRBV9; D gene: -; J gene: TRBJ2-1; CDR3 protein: CASSVQGTGSYNEQFF; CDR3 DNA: TGTGCCAGCAGCGTTCAGGGTACTGGGTCCTACAATGAGCAGTTCTTC
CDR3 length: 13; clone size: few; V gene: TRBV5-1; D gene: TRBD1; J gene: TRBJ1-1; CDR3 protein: CASSFTGVTEAFF; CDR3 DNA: TGCGCCAGCAGCTTTACAGGGGTCACTGAAGCTTTCTTT
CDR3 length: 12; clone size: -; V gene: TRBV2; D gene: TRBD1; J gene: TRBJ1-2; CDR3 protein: CASSGDRVGYTF; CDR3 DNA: TGTGCCAGCAGTGGGGACAGGGTCGGCTACACCTTC